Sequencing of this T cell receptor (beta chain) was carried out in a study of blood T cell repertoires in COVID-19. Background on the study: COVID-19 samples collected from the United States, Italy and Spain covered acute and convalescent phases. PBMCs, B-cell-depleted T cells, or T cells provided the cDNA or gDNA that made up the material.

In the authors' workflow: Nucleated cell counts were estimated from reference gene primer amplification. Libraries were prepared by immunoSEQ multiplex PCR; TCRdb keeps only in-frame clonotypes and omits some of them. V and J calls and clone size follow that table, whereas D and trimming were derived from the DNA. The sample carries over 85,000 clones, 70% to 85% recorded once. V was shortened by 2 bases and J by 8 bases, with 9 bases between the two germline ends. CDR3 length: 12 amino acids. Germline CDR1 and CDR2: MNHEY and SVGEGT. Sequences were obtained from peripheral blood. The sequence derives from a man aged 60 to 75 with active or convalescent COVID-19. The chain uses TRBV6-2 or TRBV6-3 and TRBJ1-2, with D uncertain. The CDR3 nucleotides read TGTGCCAGCAGTTACGGCCCAGGCGGCTACACCTTC. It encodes CASSYGPGGYTF.